This TCR beta chain was documented in a study of cytomegalovirus exposure and HLA in healthy donors. As for the study in general: In an earlier analysis, 90 million to 130 million unique TCR beta sequences were found from about 180 million T cells.

In regard to this clone: Its antigen is still unknown.

Broader study findings: The study recorded 160 or so TCR beta chains that were cytomegalovirus-associated. High sensitivity and specificity were reportedly achieved when the classifier diagnosed cytomegalovirus status.

Per the germline V gene, CDR1 is SGHAT and CDR2 is FQNNGV. The length of the CDR3 is 15 residues. With 8 bases clipped from V and 6 bases from J, the junction kept 12 bases outside the gene matches. A multiplex PCR was run with 60 Vbeta primers and 13 Jbeta primers. Method: immunoSEQ multiplex PCR; TCRdb's copy keeps in-frame clones and lacks some. The table lists around 190,000 clones, roughly 77% of them singletons, with about 1.4% in the top ten. Sequencing was performed on PBMCs. V and J are TRBV11-2 and TRBJ2-1; 8 nucleotides line up with TRBD2. This sequence was found in a woman between 45 and 60 years old in good health and CMV-seronegative. DNA for the CDR3: TGTGCCAGCCGACCATTCGCGGGGGGCTCCAATGAGCAGTTCTTC. Its protein is CASRPFAGGSNEQFF.